The 8 T cell receptor beta chains listed next were all sequenced from one sample in a study of cytomegalovirus exposure and HLA in healthy donors. Use of 60 Vbeta and 13 Jbeta primers characterized the PCR. Assay: immunoSEQ multiplex PCR; the TCRdb copy retains only in-frame clones and omits some. The sample has roughly 160,000 clones, approximately 80% seen once; the top ten hold 4% to 5%. Sequenced material: PBMCs. The receptors were gathered from a man younger than 45 in good health and CMV-seronegative.

The chain joins TRBV5-1 to TRBJ2-7; 8 bases are shared with TRBD2. CDR1 and CDR2 from the germline V gene are SGHRS and YFSETQ. V shed 0 bases and J 2 bases; nucleotides not matched to a gene: 4. CDR3 length: 15 amino acids. CDR3 nucleotide sequence: TGCGCCAGCAGCTTGGGGCTCGGGGGGGCCTACGAGCAGTACTTC. This codes for CASSLGLGGAYEQYF.

The V gene is TRBV2, the J gene TRBJ1-2, with D possibly TRBD1 on 6 matching bases. CDR1 SNHLY and CDR2 FYNNEI come from the germline V gene. The ends were cut back, 4 bases at V and 8 bases at J, with 23 bases in the middle. This CDR3 has 16 residues. Written as DNA, the CDR3 is TGTGCCAGCAGTGGCCCGGCCAGGGGCCCCCGGAGCGGCTACACCTTC. It translates to CASSGPARGPRSGYTF. The full variable domain, completed using reference TRBV2 and TRBJ1-2, is EPEVTQTPSHQVTQMGQEVILRCVPISNHLYFYWYRQILGQKVEFLVSFYNNEISEKSEIFDDQFSVERPDGSNFTLKIRSTKLEDSAMYFCASSGPARGPRSGYTFGSGTRLTVV.

The J gene is TRBJ2-7, the V gene TRBV6-1; possibly TRBD1 for D (6 bases). V lost 5 bases to trimming and J lost 6 bases, with 20 bases between them. This CDR3 is 15 amino acids long. Germline loops: CDR1 MNHNS, CDR2 SASEGT. CDR3 nucleotide sequence: TGTGCCAGCAGTCCCCAGGGGTCAGGGGTAGTCGAGCAGTACTTC. It specifies CASSPQGSGVVEQYF.

The chain employs TRBV7-9 and TRBJ1-1; unclear D gene. From germline, CDR1 is SEHNR and CDR2 FQNEAQ (reference sequence). The germline V and J ends were trimmed by 5 bases and 0 bases, with 10 bases remaining between them. The CDR3 is made up of 14 amino acids. Written as DNA, the CDR3 is TGTGCCAGCAGCCCCCTAGTTATGAACACTGAAGCTTTCTTT. It encodes CASSPLVMNTEAFF.

The chain is built from TRBV4-3 and TRBJ1-3; possible D gene TRBD1, 6 bases. Trimming stripped 3 bases from V and 0 bases from J, with 12 bases between. The CDR3 has 16 amino acids. Looked up from germline, CDR1 is LGHNA and CDR2 is YSLEER. The CDR3 loop is CASSHLRTVSGNTIYF. Written as DNA, the CDR3 is TGCGCCAGCAGCCACCTGAGGACAGTCTCTGGAAACACCATATATTTT.

The genes are TRBV30 and TRBJ1-1; 7 bases map to TRBD1. CDR3 length: 15 residues. The germline CDR1 and CDR2 sequences are GTSNPN and SVGIG (reference sequence). V lost 8 bases, J lost 0 bases, and 12 bases stayed unmatched. In DNA, the CDR3 is TGTGCCACGCGCCGGACAGGAAGAATGAACACTGAAGCTTTCTTT. It is translated as CATRRTGRMNTEAFF.

The V and J genes are TRBV5-5 and TRBJ2-5; possible D gene TRBD1, 6 bases. The CDR3 extends over 15 amino acids. Trimming pared 9 bases from V and 5 bases from J, leaving 23 bases between. Germline V CDR1 and CDR2: SGHKS, YYEKEE (reference sequence). CDR3 sequence (DNA): TGTGCCACCATACGCGATCACAGGGCATCGGAGACCCAGTACTTC. This sequence encodes CATIRDHRASETQYF.

V gene TRBV30 combines with J gene TRBJ2-5, with TRBD2 as a possible D gene (5 bases). Near its end, the DNA agrees better with TRBJ2-7, so the J call may be wrong. Germline V gene lookup returns CDR1 GTSNPN and CDR2 SVGIG (reference sequence). The CDR3 runs to 14 residues. CDR3 in DNA: TGTGCCTGTCAAATAGGAGGTCCCTCCTACGAGCAGTACTTC. Translation: CACQIGGPSYEQYF.